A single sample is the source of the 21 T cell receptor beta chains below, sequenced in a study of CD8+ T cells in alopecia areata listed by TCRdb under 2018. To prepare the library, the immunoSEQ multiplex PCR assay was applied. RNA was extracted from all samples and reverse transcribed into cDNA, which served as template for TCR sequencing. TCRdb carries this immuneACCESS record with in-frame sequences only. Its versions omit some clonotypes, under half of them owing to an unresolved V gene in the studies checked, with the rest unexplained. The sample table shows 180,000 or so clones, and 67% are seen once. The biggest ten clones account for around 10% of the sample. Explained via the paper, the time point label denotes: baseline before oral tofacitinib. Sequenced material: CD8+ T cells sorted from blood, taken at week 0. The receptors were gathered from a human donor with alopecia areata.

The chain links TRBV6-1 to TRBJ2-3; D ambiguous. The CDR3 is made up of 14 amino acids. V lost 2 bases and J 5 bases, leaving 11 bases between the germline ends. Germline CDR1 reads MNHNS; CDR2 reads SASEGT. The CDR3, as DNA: TGTGCCAGCAGTGAAAACGTGGGAAGAGATACGCAGTATTTT. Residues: CASSENVGRDTQYF.

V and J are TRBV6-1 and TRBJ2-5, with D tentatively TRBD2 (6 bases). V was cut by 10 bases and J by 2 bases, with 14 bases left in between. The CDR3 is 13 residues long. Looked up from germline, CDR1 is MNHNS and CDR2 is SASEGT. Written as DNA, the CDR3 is TGTGCCATCCCGGGGACTCCACAAGAGACCCAGTACTTC. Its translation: CAIPGTPQETQYF.

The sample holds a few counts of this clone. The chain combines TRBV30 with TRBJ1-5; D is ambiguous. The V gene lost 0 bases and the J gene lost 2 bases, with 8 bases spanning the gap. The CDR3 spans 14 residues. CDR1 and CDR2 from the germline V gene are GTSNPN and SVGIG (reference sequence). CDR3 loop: CAWSVGRRNQPQHF. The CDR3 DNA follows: TGTGCCTGGAGTGTAGGCAGGCGCAATCAGCCCCAGCATTTT.

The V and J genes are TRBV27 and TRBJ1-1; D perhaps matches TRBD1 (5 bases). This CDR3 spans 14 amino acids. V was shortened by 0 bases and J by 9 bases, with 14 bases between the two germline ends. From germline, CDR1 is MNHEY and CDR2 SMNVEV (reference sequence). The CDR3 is CASSLSAAGVKAFF. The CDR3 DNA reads TGTGCCAGCAGTTTATCGGCCGCGGGGGTAAAAGCTTTCTTT.

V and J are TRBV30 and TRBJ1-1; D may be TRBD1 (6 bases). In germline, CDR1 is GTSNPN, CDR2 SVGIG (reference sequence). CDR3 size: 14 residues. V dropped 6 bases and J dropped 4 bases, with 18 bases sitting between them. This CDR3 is CACTEQGLSTEAFF. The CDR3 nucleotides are TGTGCCTGTACGGAACAGGGCCTATCCACTGAAGCTTTCTTT.

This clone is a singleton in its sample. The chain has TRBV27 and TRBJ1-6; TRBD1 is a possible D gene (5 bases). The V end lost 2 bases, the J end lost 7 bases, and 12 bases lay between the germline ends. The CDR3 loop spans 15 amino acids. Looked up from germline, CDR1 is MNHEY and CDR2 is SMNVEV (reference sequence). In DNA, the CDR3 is TGTGCCAGCAGTTTAGCAGGGCTATTGAATTCACCCCTCCACTTT. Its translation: CASSLAGLLNSPLHF.

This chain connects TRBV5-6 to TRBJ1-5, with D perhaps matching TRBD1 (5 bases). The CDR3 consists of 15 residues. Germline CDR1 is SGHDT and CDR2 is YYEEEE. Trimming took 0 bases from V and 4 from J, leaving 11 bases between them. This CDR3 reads CASSLATGGNQPQHF. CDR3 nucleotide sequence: TGTGCCAGCAGCTTGGCTACCGGGGGAAATCAGCCCCAGCATTTT.

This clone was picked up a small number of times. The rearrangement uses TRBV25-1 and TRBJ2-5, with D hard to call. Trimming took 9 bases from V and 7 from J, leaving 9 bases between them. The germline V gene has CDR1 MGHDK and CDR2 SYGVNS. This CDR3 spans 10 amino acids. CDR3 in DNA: TGTGCCAGGCTGCCGAGGACCCAGTACTTC. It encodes CARLPRTQYF.

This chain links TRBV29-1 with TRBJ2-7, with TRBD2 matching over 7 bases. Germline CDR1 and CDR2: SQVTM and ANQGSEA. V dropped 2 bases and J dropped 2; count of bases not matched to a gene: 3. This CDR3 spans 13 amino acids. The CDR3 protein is CSVEMGGAYEQYF. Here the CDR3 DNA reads TGCAGCGTTGAAATGGGGGGGGCCTACGAGCAGTACTTC.

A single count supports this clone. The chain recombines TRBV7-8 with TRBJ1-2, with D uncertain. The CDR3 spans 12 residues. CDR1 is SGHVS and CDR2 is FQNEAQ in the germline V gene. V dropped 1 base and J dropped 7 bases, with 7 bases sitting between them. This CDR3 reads CASSLVGSGYTF. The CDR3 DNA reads TGTGCCAGCAGCTTAGTGGGAAGTGGCTACACCTTC.

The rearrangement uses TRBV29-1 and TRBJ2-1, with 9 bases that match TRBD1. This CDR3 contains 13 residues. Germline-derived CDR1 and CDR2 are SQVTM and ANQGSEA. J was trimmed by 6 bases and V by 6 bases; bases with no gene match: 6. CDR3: CSVRTGVANEQFF. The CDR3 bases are TGCAGCGTCCGGACAGGGGTTGCCAATGAGCAGTTCTTC.

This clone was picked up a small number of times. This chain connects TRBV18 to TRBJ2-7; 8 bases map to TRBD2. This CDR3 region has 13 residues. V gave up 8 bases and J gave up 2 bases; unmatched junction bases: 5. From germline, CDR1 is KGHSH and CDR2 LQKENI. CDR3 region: CASPTGGPYEQYF. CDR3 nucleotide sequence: TGTGCCAGCCCGACGGGGGGGCCCTACGAGCAGTACTTC.

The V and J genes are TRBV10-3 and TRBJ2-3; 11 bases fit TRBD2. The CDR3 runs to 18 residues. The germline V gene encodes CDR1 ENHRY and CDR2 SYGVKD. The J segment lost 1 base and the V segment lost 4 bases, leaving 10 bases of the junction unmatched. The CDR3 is CAISGFTGTSGRTDTQYF. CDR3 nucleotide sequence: TGTGCCATCAGTGGATTTACCGGGACTAGCGGTCGCACAGATACGCAGTATTTT.

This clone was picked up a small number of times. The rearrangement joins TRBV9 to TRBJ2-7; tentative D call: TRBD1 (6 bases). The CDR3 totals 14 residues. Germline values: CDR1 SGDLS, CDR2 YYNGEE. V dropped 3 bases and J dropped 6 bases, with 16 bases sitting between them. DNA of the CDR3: TGTGCCAGCAGCGCCCGAGACAGGTTCAGCGAGCAGTACTTC. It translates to CASSARDRFSEQYF.

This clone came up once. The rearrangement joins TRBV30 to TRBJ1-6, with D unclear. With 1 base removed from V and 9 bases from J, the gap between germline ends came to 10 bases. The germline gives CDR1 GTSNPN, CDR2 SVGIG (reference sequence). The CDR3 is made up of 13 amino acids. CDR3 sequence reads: CAWSGVGASPLHF. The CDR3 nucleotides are TGTGCCTGGAGTGGGGTGGGTGCTTCACCCCTCCACTTT.

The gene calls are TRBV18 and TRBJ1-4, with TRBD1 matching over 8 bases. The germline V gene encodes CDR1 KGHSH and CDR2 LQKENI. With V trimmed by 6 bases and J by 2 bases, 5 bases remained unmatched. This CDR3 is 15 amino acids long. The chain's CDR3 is CASSPGGLTNEKLFF. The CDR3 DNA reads TGTGCCAGCTCGCCAGGGGGCTTGACTAATGAAAAACTGTTTTTT. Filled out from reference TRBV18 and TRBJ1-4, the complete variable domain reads NAGVMQNPRHLVRRRGQEARLRCSPMKGHSHVYWYRQLPEEGLKFMVYLQKENIIDESGMPKERFSAEFPKEGPSILRIQQVVRGDSAAYFCASSPGGLTNEKLFFGSGTQLSVL.

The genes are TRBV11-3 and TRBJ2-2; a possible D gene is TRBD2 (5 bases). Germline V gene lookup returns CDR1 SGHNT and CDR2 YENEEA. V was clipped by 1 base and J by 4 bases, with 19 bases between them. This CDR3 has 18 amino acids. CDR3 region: CASSLGRPLSGSTGELFF. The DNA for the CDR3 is TGTGCCAGCAGCTTAGGGCGGCCTCTGTCGGGATCCACCGGGGAGCTGTTTTTT.

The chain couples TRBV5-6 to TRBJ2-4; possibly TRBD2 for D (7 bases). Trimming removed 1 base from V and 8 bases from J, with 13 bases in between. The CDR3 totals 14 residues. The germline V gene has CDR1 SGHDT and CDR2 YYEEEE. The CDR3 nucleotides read TGTGCCAGCAGCTTGTGGCTGGGGGGGCACATTCAGTACTTC. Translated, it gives CASSLWLGGHIQYF.

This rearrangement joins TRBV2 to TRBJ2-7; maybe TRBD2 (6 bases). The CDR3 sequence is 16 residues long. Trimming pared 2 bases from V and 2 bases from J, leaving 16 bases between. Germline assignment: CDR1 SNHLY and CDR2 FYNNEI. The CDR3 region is CASSETTASEPYEQYF. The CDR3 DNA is TGTGCCAGCAGTGAAACTACGGCTAGCGAACCCTACGAGCAGTACTTC.

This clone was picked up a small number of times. This chain's CDR3 is CASSTGRNQPQHF. In DNA form, the CDR3 reads TGTGCCAGCTCGACAGGGCGGAATCAGCCCCAGCATTTT. The V gene is TRBV7-9, the J gene TRBJ1-5, with 7 bases matching TRBD1. Germline V gene data show CDR1 as SEHNR and CDR2 as FQNEAQ (reference sequence). The V and J ends lost 8 bases and 4 bases, in that order; junction bases with no gene match: 5. This CDR3 spans 13 amino acids.

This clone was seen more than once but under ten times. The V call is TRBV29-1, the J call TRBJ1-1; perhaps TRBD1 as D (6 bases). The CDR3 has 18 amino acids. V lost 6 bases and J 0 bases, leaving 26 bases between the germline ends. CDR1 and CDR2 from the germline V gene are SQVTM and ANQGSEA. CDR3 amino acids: CSVAIRDNLPPMNTEAFF. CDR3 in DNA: TGCAGCGTCGCGATCCGGGACAATCTCCCTCCAATGAACACTGAAGCTTTCTTT.